The T cell receptor beta chain under discussion was sequenced for a study of blood T cells in healthy people across ages. The study, taken as a whole, reports: Among long-lived donors, naive CD4+ cells were more numerous and diversity higher than in aged donors.

Germline V CDR1 and CDR2: SGHRS, YFSETQ. V was clipped by 7 bases and J by 2 bases, with 17 bases between them. The CDR3 consists of 15 residues. As for this clonotype: The antigen is unknown.

A sample-barcoded 5' primer and a J-beta primer mix were used in a second PCR of about 7 to 12 cycles. Each single sample gave us at least 3 million CDR3-containing paired-end reads. Each CDR3 protein is one row after TCRdb ran MiXCR on the 5' RACE reads. The sample has about 640,000 distinct CDR3 sequences, roughly three fifths seen once. Sequenced material: blood. The V and J genes are TRBV5-1 and TRBJ2-3; D possibly corresponds to TRBD2 (7 bases). The receptor comes from a man in his sixties in good health. The CDR3 reads CASDKGGGLTDTQYF. In DNA, the CDR3 is TGCGCCAGCGACAAGGGAGGGGGACTCACAGATACGCAGTATTTT. Full variable domain (rest looked up from reference TRBV5-1 and TRBJ2-3): KAGVTQTPRYLIKTRGQQVTLSCSPISGHRSVSWYQQTPGQGLQFLFEYFSETQRNKGNFPGRFSGRQFSNSRSEMNVSTLELGDSALYLCASDKGGGLTDTQYFGPGTRLTVL.